This T cell receptor (beta chain) was recovered during a study of human T cells and chemical hapten exposure. This clonotype has a count of ten or more. Noted time point: patch test 2, 6 weeks after DPC sensitization. Indicated treatment: therapeutic diphenylcyclopropenone sensitization with weekly scalp DPC. Blood was collected ahead of every patch test applied. TCRdb analysed the RACE reads with MiXCR anew, one entry per CDR3 protein. The profile shows 90,000 to 110,000 distinct CDR3 sequences, 9% to 9.5% of them singletons. The CDR3 length is 19 residues. With V trimmed by 2 bases and J by 0 bases, 11 bases remained unmatched. From germline, CDR1 is MNHEY and CDR2 SVGEGT.

The receptor was derived from a woman between 35 and 50 years old with alopecia areata. Some clones in this sample may be carry-over from other donors' samples. The starting material was whole blood, obtained in connection with sensitization to the hapten diphenylcyclopropenone (DPC). V is TRBV6-2 or TRBV6-3 and J is TRBJ2-1; 9 bases fit TRBD2. The CDR3 region is CASSYELAGPIGSYNEQFF. DNA of the CDR3: TGTGCCAGCAGTTACGAGCTAGCGGGGCCGATAGGCTCCTACAATGAGCAGTTCTTC.